This T cell receptor (beta chain) was retrieved from a study of cytomegalovirus exposure and HLA in healthy donors. The PCR made use of 60 Vbeta and 13 Jbeta primers. Profiled with immunoSEQ multiplex PCR; TCRdb holds only in-frame clones, not every one. Here the sample spans approximately 220,000 clones, approximately 82% being singletons. Sequencing was performed on PBMCs. The sequence was obtained from a man between 18 and 35 years old in good health and CMV-seronegative.

CDR3: CATSRDRYYTDTQYF. The CDR3 coding sequence is TGTGCCACCAGCAGAGACAGATACTACACAGATACGCAGTATTTT. The J gene is TRBJ2-3, the V gene TRBV15, with D unresolved. The CDR3 is 15 residues long. V lost 0 bases and J 2 bases, leaving 9 bases between the germline ends. Germline V gives CDR1 LNHNV, CDR2 YYDKDF (reference sequence).